One and the same sample provided the 32 T cell receptor beta chains below, sequenced in a study of cytomegalovirus exposure and HLA in healthy donors. The PCR employed 60 Vbeta primers together with 13 Jbeta primers. Profiling relied on immunoSEQ multiplex PCR, and the TCRdb table lists in-frame clones only, not all of them. This table has roughly 150,000 clones, over 8% appearing once. The sample consisted of PBMCs. These receptors were obtained from a male donor in good health and CMV-seronegative.

This chain uses TRBV4-3 with TRBJ2-1, with unresolved D. Trimming stripped 0 bases from V and 5 bases from J, with 11 bases between. Germline V gives CDR1 LGHNA, CDR2 YSLEER. The CDR3 is made up of 15 amino acids. CDR3 protein: CASSQDYDWDNEQFF. The CDR3 DNA reads as TGCGCCAGCAGCCAAGATTACGACTGGGACAATGAGCAGTTCTTC.

This sequence joins TRBV6-6 and TRBJ1-2; D remains unclear. This CDR3 contains 15 residues. V was pared by 2 bases and J by 5 bases, with 15 bases between. Germline lookup yields CDR1 MNHNY and CDR2 SVGAGI (reference sequence). DNA for the CDR3: TGTGCCAGCAGTTACCGAACCCTTGAGTCTTATGGCTACACCTTC. Translated, it gives CASSYRTLESYGYTF.

This chain uses TRBV28 with TRBJ2-4; TRBD1 matches 11 bases. The germline V gene has CDR1 MDHEN and CDR2 SYDVKM. Trimming at V came to 6 bases and at J to 9 bases, leaving 4 bases not matched to a gene. The CDR3 sequence is 13 residues long. The CDR3 DNA sequence: TGTGCCAGCAGGGGACAGGGGGGGAGCATTCAGTACTTC. Translation gives CASRGQGGSIQYF.

This chain links TRBV29-1 with TRBJ1-1; no reliable D call. Germline loops: CDR1 SQVTM, CDR2 ANQGSEA. Trimming removed 7 bases from V and 1 base from J, with 16 bases in between. The CDR3 contains 14 residues. DNA for the CDR3: TGCAGCGCCTCCCGAGGGCCACAGAACACTGAAGCTTTCTTT. Its protein product is CSASRGPQNTEAFF. The complete variable domain, with remaining parts taken from reference TRBV29-1 and TRBJ1-1, reads SAVISQKPSRDICQRGTSLTIQCQVDSQVTMMFWYRQQPGQSLTLIATANQGSEATYESGFVIDKFPISRPNLTFSTLTVSNMSPEDSSIYLCSASRGPQNTEAFFGQGTRLTVV.

V is TRBV25-1 and J is TRBJ2-5, with D possibly being TRBD2 (6 bases). Germline loops: CDR1 MGHDK, CDR2 SYGVNS. V lost 5 bases, J lost 4 bases, and 11 bases lay in between. CDR3 size: 13 residues. This CDR3 is CASSNLEGETQYF. As DNA, the CDR3 is TGTGCCAGCAGTAATCTGGAGGGAGAGACCCAGTACTTC.

The chain combines TRBV5-8 with TRBJ2-6; TRBD2 might be the D (5 bases). Germline lookup yields CDR1 SGHTS and CDR2 YDEGEE. This CDR3 is 18 amino acids long. Trimming removed 4 bases from V and 4 bases from J, with 21 bases in between. The CDR3 DNA sequence: TGTGCCAGCAGCAGCTTCCCCCCGCGGGCCCCCGGGGCCAACGTCCTGACTTTC. This encodes CASSSFPPRAPGANVLTF.

The chain is built from TRBV7-3 and TRBJ1-1; D is unresolved. Trimming shortened V by 1 base and J by 1 base, and 4 bases separated the two germline ends. Germline-derived CDR1 and CDR2 are SGHTA and FQGTGA. This CDR3 is built from 13 residues. The CDR3 loop reads CASSLRRNTEAFF. CDR3 DNA: TGTGCCAGCAGCTTAAGGAGGAACACTGAAGCTTTCTTT.

The CDR3 DNA sequence: TGTGCCAGCAGTTACCAGGGTCGGGCTTTCTTT. Encoded protein: CASSYQGRAFF. The chain couples TRBV6-5 to TRBJ1-1, with D possibly matching TRBD1 (5 bases). The CDR3 is made up of 11 amino acids. CDR1 and CDR2 (germline): MNHEY, SVGAGI. Trimming cost V 2 bases and J 11 bases, with 9 bases left between them.

The J gene is TRBJ2-3, the V gene TRBV27, with a weak D call TRBD1 (5 bases). V was pared by 2 bases and J by 2 bases, with 14 bases between. This CDR3 comprises 16 residues. In germline, CDR1 is MNHEY, CDR2 SMNVEV (reference sequence). The CDR3 is CASSLIGPGHTDTQYF. DNA of the CDR3: TGTGCCAGCAGTTTAATCGGCCCTGGACACACAGATACGCAGTATTTT.

This clone was seen a few times. This sample also contains other DNA sequences that code for the same CDR3. This chain joins TRBV5-4 and TRBJ2-7; 9 bases are a match to TRBD1. This CDR3 has 14 amino acids. Germline V CDR1 and CDR2: SGHNT, YYREEE (reference sequence). V lost 0 bases to trimming and J lost 5 bases; unmatched junction nucleotides: 3. The CDR3 reads CASSLDRGRHEQYF. The CDR3 DNA reads TGTGCCAGCAGCTTGGACAGGGGGCGACACGAGCAGTACTTC.

This clone came up a few times. The chain carries TRBV19 and TRBJ2-4, with D possibly matching TRBD1 (7 bases). Trimming removed 7 bases from V and 6 bases from J, with 19 bases in between. Germline CDR1 reads LNHDA; CDR2 reads SQIVND (reference sequence). This CDR3 has 15 residues. CDR3 region: CASTSDGGGGNIQYF. CDR3 in DNA: TGTGCCAGTACCTCGGATGGAGGGGGCGGAAACATTCAGTACTTC. The full variable domain, its missing parts supplied by reference TRBV19 and TRBJ2-4, is DGGITQSPKYLFRKEGQNVTLSCEQNLNHDAMYWYRQDPGQGLRLIYYSQIVNDFQKGDIAEGYSVSREKKESFPLTVTSAQKNPTAFYLCASTSDGGGGNIQYFGAGTRLSVL.

This clone has more than one count but fewer than ten. The chain is built from TRBV6-6 and TRBJ2-2, with 8 bases fitting TRBD1. Looked up from germline, CDR1 is MNHNY and CDR2 is SVGAGI (reference sequence). V shed 5 bases and J 2 bases; nucleotides not matched to a gene: 7. The CDR3 is 16 amino acids. CDR3 coding DNA: TGTGCCAGCAGTCCAGGGGGCAGGCCTAACACCGGGGAGCTGTTTTTT. It encodes CASSPGGRPNTGELFF.

The V gene is TRBV4-2, the J gene TRBJ2-2, with 7 nucleotides matching TRBD2. V dropped 0 bases and J dropped 2; count of bases not matched to a gene: 9. The germline V gene has CDR1 LGHNA and CDR2 YNFKEQ. The CDR3 spans 18 residues. CDR3 residues: CASSQDRGETANTGELFF. CDR3 DNA: TGTGCCAGCAGCCAAGATCGGGGGGAGACAGCCAACACCGGGGAGCTGTTTTTT.

The chain has TRBV7-9 and TRBJ1-4; 7 positions match TRBD1. The J segment lost 3 bases and the V segment lost 1 base, leaving 5 bases of the junction unmatched. This CDR3 has 16 residues. Germline V lookup: CDR1 SEHNR, CDR2 FQNEAQ (reference sequence). The CDR3 nucleotides read TGTGCCAGCAGCTTAGACAGGGGAGGTGCTAATGAAAAACTGTTTTTT. The encoded protein is CASSLDRGGANEKLFF.

This clone turned up a few times. J is TRBJ2-2 and V is TRBV27; TRBD1 is a possible D gene (6 bases). V dropped 6 bases and J dropped 2 bases, with 10 bases sitting between them. Looked up from germline, CDR1 is MNHEY and CDR2 is SMNVEV (reference sequence). The CDR3 runs to 14 residues. CDR3: CASRRGTNTGELFF. CDR3 DNA: TGTGCCAGCAGACGAGGGACAAACACCGGGGAGCTGTTTTTT.

This clone has only a few counts. The chain links TRBV9 to TRBJ2-7; 14 bases line up with TRBD2. J gave up 5 bases and V 4 bases, and 8 bases lay outside the gene matches. The length of the CDR3 is 16 residues. Germline CDR1 SGDLS, CDR2 YYNGEE. Here the CDR3 reads CASSWTSGGPSNEQYF. The CDR3 nucleotides read TGTGCCAGCAGCTGGACTAGCGGGGGGCCGTCCAACGAGCAGTACTTC.

This sequence joins TRBV30 and TRBJ2-7, with 14 bases that match TRBD2. The length of the CDR3 is 17 residues. Losses at the gene ends were 0 bases for V and 5 bases for J; bases not matched to a gene: 9. CDR1 and CDR2 (germline): GTSNPN, SVGIG (reference sequence). The CDR3 nucleotides read TGTGCCTGGAGTGTTGGGGCCGGGACTAGCGGGAGTAACGAGCAGTACTTC. Amino acid sequence: CAWSVGAGTSGSNEQYF.

This clone was found a few times. The chain links TRBV2 to TRBJ1-5, with D possibly TRBD1 on 5 matching bases. V was shortened by 6 bases and J by 1 base, with 13 bases between the two germline ends. Germline V gene sequence: CDR1 SNHLY, CDR2 FYNNEI. There are 15 residues in the CDR3. This chain's CDR3 is CASSKQVGSNQPQHF. The DNA of the CDR3 is TGTGCCAGCAGCAAACAGGTAGGGAGCAATCAGCCCCAGCATTTT. The full variable domain, with the rest looked up from reference TRBV2 and TRBJ1-5, is EPEVTQTPSHQVTQMGQEVILRCVPISNHLYFYWYRQILGQKVEFLVSFYNNEISEKSEIFDDQFSVERPDGSNFTLKIRSTKLEDSAMYFCASSKQVGSNQPQHFGDGTRLSIL.

The chain links TRBV4-2 to TRBJ2-3, with TRBD2 as a possible D gene (6 bases). Germline V gene lookup returns CDR1 LGHNA and CDR2 YNFKEQ. This CDR3 spans 16 amino acids. V lost 0 bases to trimming and J lost 0 bases, with 10 bases between them. DNA for the CDR3: TGTGCCAGCAGCCAAGAAGGCGGGAAAAGCACAGATACGCAGTATTTT. It specifies CASSQEGGKSTDTQYF.

The CDR3 reads CATSRDRGGRNTEAFF. CDR3 in DNA: TGTGCCACCAGCAGAGATCGGGGGGGCAGGAACACTGAAGCTTTCTTT. This chain connects TRBV15 to TRBJ1-1; tentative D call: TRBD1 (6 bases). Germline V gives CDR1 LNHNV, CDR2 YYDKDF (reference sequence). The length of the CDR3 is 16 residues. Trimming shortened V by 0 bases and J by 1 base, and 12 bases separated the two germline ends.

This clone appeared a few times. For the CDR3, the DNA is TGCGCCAGCAGCTGGACAGGGGGCAATCAGCCCCAGCATTTT. It specifies CASSWTGGNQPQHF. The chain recombines TRBV5-1 with TRBJ1-5, with 9 bases identical to TRBD1. V lost 3 bases and J lost 2; bases outside the gene matches: 0. Germline V CDR1 and CDR2: SGHRS, YFSETQ. CDR3 length: 14 residues.

The chain couples TRBV4-3 to TRBJ1-4; 9 nucleotides match TRBD1. The CDR3 totals 17 residues. The germline V gene has CDR1 LGHNA and CDR2 YSLEER. V was pared by 3 bases and J by 5 bases, with 10 bases of the junction left unmatched. CDR3 sequence reads: CASSHEWGQGKNEKLFF. CDR3 nucleotide sequence: TGCGCCAGCAGCCATGAGTGGGGACAGGGAAAAAATGAAAAACTGTTTTTT.

The chain has TRBV6-5 and TRBJ1-3; TRBD1 might be the D (5 bases). Trimming pared 0 bases from V and 2 bases from J, leaving 11 bases between. Germline V gene lookup returns CDR1 MNHEY and CDR2 SVGAGI. There are 16 residues in the CDR3. CDR3 amino acids: CASSYSVGEAGNTIYF. For the CDR3, the DNA is TGTGCCAGCAGTTACTCGGTAGGGGAAGCTGGAAACACCATATATTTT.

This clone was seen a handful of times. The chain is built from TRBV7-9 and TRBJ2-3; 12 bases line up with TRBD1. This CDR3 comprises 15 residues. Germline CDR1 is SEHNR and CDR2 is FQNEAQ (reference sequence). The V and J ends lost 3 bases and 5 bases, in that order; junction bases with no gene match: 3. The CDR3 nucleotides are TGTGCCAGCAGCTTGGGACAGGGGGCGAGAGATACGCAGTATTTT. Translating it yields CASSLGQGARDTQYF.

Only a few counts were recorded for this clone. V is TRBV6-5 and J is TRBJ1-1; 8 nucleotides line up with TRBD1. There are 14 residues in the CDR3. The ends lost 5 bases at V and 7 bases at J; junction bases unmatched: 9. Germline-derived CDR1 and CDR2 are MNHEY and SVGAGI. CDR3 sequence reads: CASSLDRGRNEAFF. DNA for the CDR3: TGTGCCAGCAGTCTTGACAGGGGTCGTAATGAAGCTTTCTTT.

This clone was counted only a few times. V gene TRBV10-3 combines with J gene TRBJ1-2, with 10 bases identical to TRBD1. Germline V gene data show CDR1 as ENHRY and CDR2 as SYGVKD. The CDR3 consists of 16 residues. The ends lost 10 bases at V and 8 bases at J; junction bases unmatched: 19. CDR3 bases: TGTGCCACCCTACCCCGACAGGGGGCTTCCCTATCGGGCTACACCTTC. Protein product: CATLPRQGASLSGYTF.

This sequence joins TRBV2 and TRBJ1-2, with D maybe TRBD1 (6 bases). CDR1 is SNHLY and CDR2 is FYNNEI in the germline V gene. This CDR3 spans 15 amino acids. Trimming removed 6 bases at V and 2 bases at J, with 16 bases between. This CDR3 reads CASRPLDRSNYGYTF. In DNA form, the CDR3 reads TGTGCCAGCAGACCACTTGACAGGTCGAACTATGGCTACACCTTC.

The chain recombines TRBV29-1 with TRBJ2-3; possibly TRBD2 for D (6 bases). The CDR3 runs 15 residues. Trimming stripped 5 bases from V and 2 bases from J, with 17 bases between. The germline CDR1 and CDR2 sequences are SQVTM and ANQGSEA. The CDR3: CSVRAGTSYTDTQYF. The CDR3 DNA reads as TGCAGCGTTCGAGCCGGGACTTCCTACACAGATACGCAGTATTTT.

This rearrangement joins TRBV5-1 to TRBJ2-1, with 8 bases that match TRBD2. CDR3 length: 15 amino acids. The J segment lost 5 bases and the V segment lost 4 bases, leaving 8 bases of the junction unmatched. Germline V gene sequence: CDR1 SGHRS, CDR2 YFSETQ. CDR3 region: CASSRVPLADNEQFF. DNA of the CDR3: TGCGCCAGCAGCCGGGTCCCACTAGCGGACAATGAGCAGTTCTTC.

The J gene is TRBJ2-3, the V gene TRBV7-9; possibly TRBD2 for D (5 bases). The germline V gene has CDR1 SEHNR and CDR2 FQNEAQ (reference sequence). V dropped 5 bases and J dropped 3 bases, with 21 bases sitting between them. The CDR3 is 17 residues long. The CDR3 region has the DNA TGTGCCAGCAGCGGTCTCACTAGGGATAGGTCGACAGATACGCAGTATTTT. Amino acids: CASSGLTRDRSTDTQYF.

In this sample, this clone turned up a few times. This chain links TRBV7-2 with TRBJ2-1; 7 bases line up with TRBD1. Looked up from germline, CDR1 is SGHTA and CDR2 is FQGNSA. This CDR3 contains 15 residues. The ends lost 5 bases at V and 3 bases at J; junction bases unmatched: 7. This CDR3 is CASSADRSYYNEQFF. The CDR3 nucleotides read TGTGCCAGCAGCGCGGACAGGAGTTACTACAATGAGCAGTTCTTC.

This clone was recorded a few times. This sequence joins TRBV28 and TRBJ1-5; D unclear. The V end lost 6 bases, the J end lost 4 bases, and 16 bases lay between the germline ends. This CDR3 has 15 amino acids. Per the germline V gene, CDR1 is MDHEN and CDR2 is SYDVKM. CDR3 in amino acids: CASSPLASTNQPQHF. CDR3 DNA: TGTGCCAGCAGCCCCCTTGCTAGCACAAATCAGCCCCAGCATTTT.